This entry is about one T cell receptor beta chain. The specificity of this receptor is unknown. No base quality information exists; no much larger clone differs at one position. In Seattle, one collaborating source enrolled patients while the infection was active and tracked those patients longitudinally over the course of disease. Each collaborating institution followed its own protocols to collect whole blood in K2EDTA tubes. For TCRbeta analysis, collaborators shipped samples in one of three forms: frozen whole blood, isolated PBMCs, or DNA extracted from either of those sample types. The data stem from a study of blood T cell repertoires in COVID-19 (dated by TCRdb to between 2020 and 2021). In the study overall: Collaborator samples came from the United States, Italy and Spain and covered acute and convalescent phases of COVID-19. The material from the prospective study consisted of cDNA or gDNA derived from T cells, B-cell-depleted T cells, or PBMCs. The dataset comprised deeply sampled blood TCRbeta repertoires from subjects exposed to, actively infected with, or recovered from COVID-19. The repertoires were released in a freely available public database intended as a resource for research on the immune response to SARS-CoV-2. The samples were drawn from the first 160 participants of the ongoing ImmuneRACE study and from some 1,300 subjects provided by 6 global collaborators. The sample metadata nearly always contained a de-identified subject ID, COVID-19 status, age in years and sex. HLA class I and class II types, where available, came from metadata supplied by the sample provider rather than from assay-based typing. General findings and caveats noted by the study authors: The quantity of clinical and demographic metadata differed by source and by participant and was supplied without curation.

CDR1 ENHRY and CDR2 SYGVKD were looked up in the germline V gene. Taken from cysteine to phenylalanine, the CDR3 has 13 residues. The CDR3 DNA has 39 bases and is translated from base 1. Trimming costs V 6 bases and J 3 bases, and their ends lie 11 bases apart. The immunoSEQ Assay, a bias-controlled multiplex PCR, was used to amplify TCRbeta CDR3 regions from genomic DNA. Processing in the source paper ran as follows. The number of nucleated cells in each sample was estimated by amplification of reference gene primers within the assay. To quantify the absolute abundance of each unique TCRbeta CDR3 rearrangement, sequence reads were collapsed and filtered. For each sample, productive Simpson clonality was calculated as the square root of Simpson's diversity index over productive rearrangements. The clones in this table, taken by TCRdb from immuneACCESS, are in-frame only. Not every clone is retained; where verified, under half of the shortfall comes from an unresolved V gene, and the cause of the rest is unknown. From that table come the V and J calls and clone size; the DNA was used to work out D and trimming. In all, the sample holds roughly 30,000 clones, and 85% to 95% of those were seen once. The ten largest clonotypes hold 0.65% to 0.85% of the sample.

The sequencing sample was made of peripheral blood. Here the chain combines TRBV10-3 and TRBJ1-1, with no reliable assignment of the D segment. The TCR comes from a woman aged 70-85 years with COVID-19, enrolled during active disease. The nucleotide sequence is TGTGCCATCAGGACAACAGTTGACACTGAAGCTTTCTTT. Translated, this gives CAIRTTVDTEAFF.